This entry lists 31 T cell receptor beta chains sequenced from one sample in a study of T cells in Graves' hyperthyroidism and ophthalmopathy. RNA transcripts were the template for amplifying TCR beta CDR3 regions. First-round RT-PCR with HTBI primers amplified the TCR CDR3 region. TCRdb reprocessed the multiplex PCR reads with MiXCR, giving one entry per CDR3 protein. The table records 400,000 to 600,000 distinct CDR3 sequences, roughly 15% of them present only once. The sample taken for sequencing was blood. These receptor sequences come from a woman in her twenties or thirties with Graves' ophthalmopathy.

This clonotype was observed once. The chain combines TRBV20-1 with TRBJ2-5; 10 bases map to TRBD1. From germline, CDR1 is DFQATT and CDR2 SNEGSKA (reference sequence). The CDR3 is 13 residues long. J gave up 5 bases and V 4 bases, and 4 bases lay outside the gene matches. DNA for the CDR3: TGCAGTGCTACCGGGACAGGGGTTGAGACCCAGTACTTC. Its protein is CSATGTGVETQYF.

This clonotype was observed at least ten times. This rearrangement joins TRBV20-1 to TRBJ2-7; TRBD2 aligns across 9 bases. The junction had 3 bases not matched to a gene; V was cut back by 4 bases and J by 2 bases. This CDR3 comprises 13 residues. Germline assignment: CDR1 DFQATT and CDR2 SNEGSKA (reference sequence). CDR3 bases: TGCAGTGCTATGAGACTAGCGGCCTACGAGCAGTACTTC. This encodes CSAMRLAAYEQYF.

Many counts were recorded for this clonotype. The V and J genes are TRBV7-3 and TRBJ2-7, with D hard to call. The germline V gene encodes CDR1 SGHTA and CDR2 FQGTGA. The CDR3 has 12 amino acids. Trimming stripped 0 bases from V and 6 bases from J, with 6 bases between. The CDR3 here is CASSLTYGEQYF. CDR3 sequence (DNA): TGTGCCAGCAGCTTAACCTACGGCGAGCAGTACTTC. The full variable domain, rest sourced from reference TRBV7-3 and TRBJ2-7, is GAGVSQTPSNKVTEKGKYVELRCDPISGHTALYWYRQSLGQGPEFLIYFQGTGAADDSGLPNDRFFAVRPEGSVSTLKIQRTERGDSAVYLCASSLTYGEQYFGPGTRLTVT.

This clonotype turned up a few times. At one boundary the junction diverges from the germline segment, which might be a read error. V gene TRBV2 combines with J gene TRBJ2-2, with D perhaps TRBD2 (6 bases). The CDR3 has 11 amino acids. The germline V gene has CDR1 SNHLY and CDR2 FYNNEI. Written as DNA, the CDR3 is TGTGCCAGCTTTCGATCGGGGGAGCTGTCTTTT. It encodes CASFRSGELSF.

This sequence joins TRBV9 and TRBJ1-2; TRBD1 aligns across 8 bases. Germline V gene sequence: CDR1 SGDLS, CDR2 YYNGEE. Trimming cost V 0 bases and J 13 bases; bases outside gene matches: 11. The CDR3 runs 14 residues. CDR3 protein: CASSVVDRDSLSTF. In DNA form, the CDR3 reads TGTGCCAGCAGCGTAGTGGACAGGGACTCCCTCTCCACCTTC.

The chain carries TRBV29-1 and TRBJ2-2, with D perhaps TRBD1 (6 bases). Per germline, CDR1 SQVTM and CDR2 ANQGSEA. This CDR3 has 14 residues. The V end was cut by 3 bases, the J end by 4 bases, with 12 bases between. The CDR3, as DNA: TGCAGCGTTGAGCCACAGGGTAGCACCGGGGAGCTGTTTTTT. Amino acids: CSVEPQGSTGELFF.

As to this clonotype: One junction end does not reproduce the germline sequence, and a read error may be involved. The chain employs TRBV4-3 and TRBJ2-5; 12 bases are a match to TRBD2. CDR1 is LGHNA, CDR2 YSLEER, per germline. The CDR3 is 17 amino acids. The CDR3 spells CDSSQDWLAGGQETQYF. In nucleotides, the CDR3 is TGCGACAGCAGCCAAGATTGGCTAGCGGGAGGGCAAGAGACCCAGTACTTC.

At least ten counts were recorded for this clonotype. The chain couples TRBV29-1 to TRBJ2-7; either TRBD1 or TRBD2 may fit D (5 bases each). Trimming removed 4 bases at V and 3 bases at J, with 10 bases between. The CDR3 totals 12 residues. From germline, CDR1 is SQVTM and CDR2 ANQGSEA. CDR3 sequence reads: CSVGGSVYEQYF. CDR3 DNA: TGCAGCGTTGGGGGGTCGGTCTACGAGCAGTACTTC.

The chain combines TRBV28 with TRBJ1-4; TRBD1 is a possible D gene (6 bases). Germline V lookup: CDR1 MDHEN, CDR2 SYDVKM. The CDR3 spans 16 residues. Trimming removed 4 bases from V and 6 bases from J, with 18 bases in between. CDR3 residues: CASSSRGHTPYEKLFF. DNA for the CDR3: TGTGCCAGCAGTTCCAGGGGCCATACTCCCTATGAAAAACTGTTTTTT.

This clonotype was found many times. V usage is TRBV28 and J usage is TRBJ1-6; D is ambiguous. Trimming shortened V by 5 bases and J by 1 base, and 9 bases separated the two germline ends. Germline V gene lookup returns CDR1 MDHEN and CDR2 SYDVKM. The CDR3 has 15 amino acids. CDR3 nucleotides: TGTGCCAGCAGTCCCCCCGTGTCCTATAATTCACCCCTCCACTTT. Its protein is CASSPPVSYNSPLHF. Complete variable domain (other parts from reference TRBV28 and TRBJ1-6): DVKVTQSSRYLVKRTGEKVFLECVQDMDHENMFWYRQDPGLGLRLIYFSYDVKMKEKGDIPEGYSVSREKKERFSLILESASTNQTSMYLCASSPPVSYNSPLHFGNGTRLTVT.

This clonotype was seen ten or more times. The chain joins TRBV7-2 to TRBJ2-1; D is unclear. CDR3 length: 16 amino acids. Germline CDR1 and CDR2: SGHTA and FQGNSA. V was pared by 5 bases and J by 4 bases, with 18 bases between. In DNA form, the CDR3 reads TGTGCCAGCAGCCCATTAATGAAGGCCGTGTACAATGAGCAGTTCTTC. It encodes CASSPLMKAVYNEQFF.

This clonotype came up many times. The chain couples TRBV7-2 to TRBJ2-3; TRBD2 matches at 12 bases. The CDR3 spans 16 residues. Germline V CDR1 and CDR2: SGHTA, FQGNSA. V lost 8 bases and J lost 5; bases outside the gene matches: 11. The CDR3 DNA reads TGTGCCAGCTCAAACCGCCAGACTAGCGGGGGAGATACGCAGTATTTT. Its translation is CASSNRQTSGGDTQYF.

This clonotype came up many times. The chain employs TRBV28 and TRBJ1-2; D is unresolved. Looked up from germline, CDR1 is MDHEN and CDR2 is SYDVKM. This CDR3 is 11 amino acids long. V shed 5 bases and J shed 2 bases, with 3 bases lying between them. CDR3 DNA: TGTGCCAGCAGTCCAAACTATGGCTACACCTTC. It yields the protein CASSPNYGYTF.

J is TRBJ2-2 and V is TRBV6-1, with 14 bases identical to TRBD2. Germline values: CDR1 MNHNS, CDR2 SASEGT. The CDR3 spans 16 residues. V lost 5 bases and J lost 4; bases outside the gene matches: 3. CDR3 sequence reads: CASSQGLAGVTGELFF. The DNA for the CDR3 is TGTGCCAGCAGTCAGGGACTAGCGGGAGTCACCGGGGAGCTGTTTTTT.

The sample holds many counts of this clonotype. V usage is TRBV29-1 and J usage is TRBJ2-5; 7 bases fit TRBD1. The CDR3 contains 16 residues. Trimming removed 4 bases from V and 1 base from J; junction bases left unmatched: 12. Looked up from germline, CDR1 is SQVTM and CDR2 is ANQGSEA. The CDR3 reads CSVGQRQGIIQETQYF. CDR3 DNA sequence: TGCAGCGTTGGCCAAAGACAGGGCATAATCCAAGAGACCCAGTACTTC.

This chain uses TRBV12-5 with TRBJ1-2; D remains ambiguous. Trimming took 6 bases from V and 6 from J, leaving 14 bases between them. Looked up from germline, CDR1 is LGHNT and CDR2 is FRNRAP. This CDR3 has 13 residues. The CDR3 loop is CASGDGGRHGYTF. The CDR3 DNA reads as TGTGCTAGTGGCGATGGCGGGAGGCATGGCTACACCTTC. The variable domain in full, completed from reference TRBV12-5 and TRBJ1-2, reads DARVTQTPRHKVTEMGQEVTMRCQPILGHNTVFWYRQTMMQGLELLAYFRNRAPLDDSGMPKDRFSAEMPDATLATLKIQPSEPRDSAVYFCASGDGGRHGYTFGSGTRLTVV.

V usage is TRBV24-1 and J usage is TRBJ2-3; no firm D call. The germline CDR1 and CDR2 sequences are KGHDR and SFDVKD. V dropped 7 bases and J dropped 1 base, with 14 bases sitting between them. The CDR3 contains 15 residues. The CDR3 region is CATSPKALRTDTQYF. The CDR3 coding sequence is TGTGCCACCAGCCCAAAGGCCTTACGCACAGATACGCAGTATTTT.

The chain combines TRBV4-3 with TRBJ2-6; D is unclear. The germline V and J ends were trimmed by 2 bases and 1 base, with 6 bases remaining between them. The germline V gene has CDR1 LGHNA and CDR2 YSLEER. This CDR3 has 15 amino acids. As DNA, the CDR3 is TGCGCCAGCAGCCAATTGCCTTCTGGGGCCAACGTCCTGACTTTC. Its translation: CASSQLPSGANVLTF.

The V and J genes are TRBV29-1 and TRBJ2-1; no reliable D call. This CDR3 is built from 10 residues. Germline CDR1 and CDR2: SQVTM and ANQGSEA. V was clipped by 4 bases and J by 8 bases, with 6 bases between them. The CDR3 reads CSVGLDEQFF. The DNA for the CDR3 is TGCAGCGTTGGGTTGGATGAGCAGTTCTTC.

This clonotype has more than one count but fewer than ten. The chain combines TRBV2 with TRBJ1-6, with D hard to call. V was cut by 3 bases and J by 0 bases, with 9 bases left in between. The CDR3 has 16 residues. Germline V lookup: CDR1 SNHLY, CDR2 FYNNEI. CDR3 residues: CASSEVPSSYNSPLHF. The CDR3 DNA reads TGTGCCAGCAGTGAGGTCCCTAGCTCCTATAATTCACCCCTCCACTTT.

This clonotype was picked up many times. The rearrangement uses TRBV28 and TRBJ1-1; the match to TRBD1 covers 8 bases. V lost 3 bases to trimming and J lost 7 bases; unmatched junction nucleotides: 13. The CDR3 sequence is 16 residues long. The V gene's germline CDR1 is MDHEN and CDR2 SYDVKM. Here the CDR3 reads CASSFLDRGGVGEAFF. CDR3 coding DNA: TGTGCCAGCAGTTTTTTAGACAGGGGCGGGGTTGGTGAAGCTTTCTTT.

This clonotype showed up just a few times. This sequence joins TRBV7-2 and TRBJ1-6, with D perhaps matching TRBD1 (5 bases). V lost 2 bases, J lost 0 bases, and 11 bases lay in between. Germline lookup yields CDR1 SGHTA and CDR2 FQGNSA. This CDR3 is 17 amino acids long. CDR3 nucleotide sequence: TGTGCCAGCAGCTTAAGGGGCCGGAGCTCCTATAATTCACCCCTCCACTTT. It specifies CASSLRGRSSYNSPLHF.

The count of this clonotype is one. The CDR3 loop reads CASTVKTGTTQYF. CDR3 DNA: TGTGCCAGTACCGTAAAGACAGGGACAACGCAGTATTTT. The chain is built from TRBV19 and TRBJ2-3; the match to TRBD1 covers 7 bases. The CDR3 spans 13 residues. Germline CDR1 and CDR2: LNHDA and SQIVND (reference sequence). J gave up 9 bases and V 7 bases, and 10 bases lay outside the gene matches.

This clonotype was found many times. The chain joins TRBV7-9 to TRBJ2-2; D gene unclear. Germline V gene data show CDR1 as SEHNR and CDR2 as FQNEAQ (reference sequence). Trimming left V 1 base short and J 7 bases short, with 16 bases between. The length of the CDR3 is 16 residues. The CDR3 is CASSLVGQRPIGELFF. In nucleotides, the CDR3 is TGTGCCAGCAGCTTAGTTGGTCAGAGACCAATCGGGGAGCTGTTTTTT.

The chain employs TRBV12-5 and TRBJ2-2, with TRBD2 identical over 10 bases. V lost 6 bases and J lost 8; bases outside the gene matches: 12. The germline V gene encodes CDR1 LGHNT and CDR2 FRNRAP. The CDR3 sequence is 16 residues long. The CDR3 bases are TGTGCTAGTGGCCTAAGACTAGCGGGCTTGAGGGGGGAGCTGTTTTTT. It translates to CASGLRLAGLRGELFF.

There are many counts of this clonotype. In DNA form, the CDR3 reads TGTGCCAGCAGTTTCAGCGGGAGAGGGGGTGAGCAGTTCTTC. Encoded protein: CASSFSGRGGEQFF. This chain connects TRBV28 to TRBJ2-1; 8 positions agree with TRBD2. Trimming at V came to 3 bases and at J to 9 bases, leaving 7 bases not matched to a gene. This CDR3 is built from 14 residues. CDR1 is MDHEN, CDR2 SYDVKM, per germline.

The V gene is TRBV29-1, the J gene TRBJ2-7; TRBD1 agrees at 10 bases. The V gene end was trimmed by 6 bases and the J gene end by 6 bases; junction bases not matched to a gene: 11. Germline CDR1 and CDR2: SQVTM and ANQGSEA. The CDR3 length is 14 residues. CDR3 loop: CSVRSGTGASEQYF. Here the CDR3 DNA reads TGCAGCGTGCGGTCCGGGACAGGGGCAAGCGAGCAGTACTTC.

This clonotype was observed at least ten times. This chain links TRBV30 with TRBJ1-1; maybe TRBD1 (6 bases). Deletions cut 0 bases from V and 7 bases from J, with 9 bases between. This CDR3 region has 12 residues. CDR1 is GTSNPN and CDR2 is SVGIG in the germline V gene (reference sequence). CDR3 loop: CAWSVGHLEAFF. The CDR3 DNA sequence: TGTGCCTGGAGTGTGGGACACCTTGAAGCTTTCTTT.

The chain is built from TRBV15 and TRBJ1-5; 12 bases line up with TRBD1. The CDR3 has 18 residues. Germline-derived CDR1 and CDR2 are LNHNV and YYDKDF (reference sequence). After removal of 0 bases from V and 9 bases from J, the junction contained 12 bases not matched to a gene. CDR3 nucleotide sequence: TGTGCCACCAGCAGAGAGGGGGGGACAGGGGGCCAATCGCGGCCCCAGCATTTT. Protein product: CATSREGGTGGQSRPQHF.

This clonotype was seen ten or more times. J is TRBJ2-7 and V is TRBV12-3 or TRBV12-4; D might be TRBD1 (5 bases). Between the trimmed V and J ends, which lost 1 base and 3 bases, there was a span of 16 bases. This CDR3 is built from 16 residues. For the CDR3, the DNA is TGTGCCAGCAGTTTAGAGGGGCCGGCCTTACTCTACGAGCAGTACTTC. Its protein is CASSLEGPALLYEQYF.

The table lists this clonotype with many counts. The gene calls are TRBV4-3 and TRBJ1-4; D gene ambiguous. Trimming took off 3 bases at V and 2 bases at J, with 13 bases between the two ends. The length of the CDR3 is 16 residues. The germline V gene encodes CDR1 LGHNA and CDR2 YSLEER. The CDR3 DNA reads as TGCGCCAGCAGCCAGGGGATGGCGCCCACTAATGAAAAACTGTTTTTT. It specifies CASSQGMAPTNEKLFF.